This T cell receptor (beta chain) was captured in a study of cytomegalovirus exposure and HLA in healthy donors. CDR1 is ENHRY, CDR2 SYGVKD, per germline. The CDR3 contains 15 residues. Losses at the gene ends were 7 bases for V and 5 bases for J; bases not matched to a gene: 9. PCR involved 60 Vbeta and 13 Jbeta primers. The method was immunoSEQ multiplex PCR; TCRdb's version includes in-frame clones alone and lacks a portion of them. The sample holds some 71,000 clones, around three quarters seen once. This TCR was recovered from a woman in her 50s in good health and CMV-seropositive. Sequencing was done on a sample of PBMCs. The V and J genes are TRBV10-3 and TRBJ2-5; 11 nucleotides align to TRBD2. CDR3 nucleotide sequence: TGTGCCATCAAAAGTAGCGGGGGGGCCGCTGAGACCCAGTACTTC. This gives the protein CAIKSSGGAAETQYF.